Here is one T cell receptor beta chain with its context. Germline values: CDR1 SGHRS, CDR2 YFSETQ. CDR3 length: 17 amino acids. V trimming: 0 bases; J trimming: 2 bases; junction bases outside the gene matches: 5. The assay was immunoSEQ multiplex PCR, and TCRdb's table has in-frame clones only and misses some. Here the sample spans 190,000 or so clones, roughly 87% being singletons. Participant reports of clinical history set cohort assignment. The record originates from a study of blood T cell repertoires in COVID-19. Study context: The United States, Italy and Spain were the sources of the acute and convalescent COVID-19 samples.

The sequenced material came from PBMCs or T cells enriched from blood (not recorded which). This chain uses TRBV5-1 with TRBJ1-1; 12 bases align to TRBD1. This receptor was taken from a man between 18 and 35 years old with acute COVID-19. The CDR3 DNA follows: TGCGCCAGCAGCTTGGGTGGGACAGGGGGCTTTAACACTGAAGCTTTCTTT. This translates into CASSLGGTGGFNTEAFF.